Presented here are 3 T cell receptor beta chains from one specimen sequenced in a study of vaccination and CD4 T cells after COVID-19. These receptors are not linked to any known antigen. Cultured CD4+ T-cell DNA underwent Oncomine TCR Beta short-read sequencing. Using its own MiXCR run on the PCR reads, TCRdb lists one record per CDR3 protein. The repertoire has about 15,000 distinct CDR3 sequences, about three fifths of them found once; the top ten carry less than 20%. Treatment reported: approximately 10-day PBMC culture with coronavirus spike peptide pools or control peptides (ViraFEST assay). The material sequenced was CD4+ T cells from blood, cultured in vitro. The receptor source for this set is a human donor who had recovered from COVID-19.

V gene TRBV6-1 combines with J gene TRBJ2-7; no clear D. The V gene's germline CDR1 is MNHNS and CDR2 SASEGT. V was trimmed by 9 bases and J by 5 bases, leaving 20 bases between them. The CDR3 has 14 amino acids. Written as DNA, the CDR3 is TGTGCCAGTCAACCGTGGCCCAATAACGACGAGCAGTACTTC. This sequence encodes CASQPWPNNDEQYF.

The chain couples TRBV7-3 to TRBJ2-3; 8 bases map to TRBD2. The CDR3 is made up of 16 amino acids. Germline CDR1 reads SGHTA; CDR2 reads FQGTGA. V was clipped by 4 bases and J by 2 bases; unmatched bases: 8. DNA of the CDR3: TGTGCCAGCAGCTCCGGGCCACTAGCGGACACAGATACGCAGTATTTT. It yields the protein CASSSGPLADTDTQYF. Full variable domain (remainder filled in from reference TRBV7-3 and TRBJ2-3): GAGVSQTPSNKVTEKGKYVELRCDPISGHTALYWYRQSLGQGPEFLIYFQGTGAADDSGLPNDRFFAVRPEGSVSTLKIQRTERGDSAVYLCASSSGPLADTDTQYFGPGTRLTVL.

DNA for the CDR3: TGTGCCACCAGTGACCCGAAGCAGGGGTTCCGGGGGCCCCAGCATTTT. It codes for CATSDPKQGFRGPQHF. V usage is TRBV24-1 and J usage is TRBJ1-5; possible D gene TRBD1, 6 bases. V was trimmed by 4 bases and J by 9 bases, leaving 21 bases between them. This CDR3 is built from 16 residues. Germline V gene lookup returns CDR1 KGHDR and CDR2 SFDVKD.